A single sample is the source of the 2 T cell receptor beta chains below, sequenced in a study of blood T cell repertoires in COVID-19. Profiling relied on immunoSEQ multiplex PCR, and the TCRdb table lists in-frame clones only, not all of them. Of some 200,000 clones detected, about 88% appear once; the ten largest clones hold approximately 2.6%. The sequencing input was peripheral blood. These receptors all stem from a man aged 45-60 years who had recovered from COVID-19.

The chain links TRBV6-5 to TRBJ1-2; perhaps TRBD1 as D (6 bases). From germline, CDR1 is MNHEY and CDR2 SVGAGI. V dropped 2 bases and J dropped 4 bases, with 14 bases sitting between them. CDR3 length: 15 amino acids. CDR3 sequence: CASSYISGTTYGYTF. CDR3 nucleotides: TGTGCCAGCAGTTACATCTCCGGGACAACCTATGGCTACACCTTC.

Concerning this clone: Other DNA sequences in this sample translate to the same CDR3. The gene calls are TRBV28 and TRBJ1-2; 7 bases line up with TRBD1. V lost 6 bases to trimming and J lost 2 bases; unmatched junction nucleotides: 3. This CDR3 contains 13 residues. CDR1 MDHEN and CDR2 SYDVKM come from the germline V gene. The CDR3 DNA sequence: TGTGCCAGCAGGTCACAGGGGAACTATGGCTACACCTTC. This gives the protein CASRSQGNYGYTF.